This T cell receptor beta chain was retrieved from a study of Ad26.COV2.S vaccination and SARS-CoV-2 variants. Comments on this clone: Antigen unknown.

Data came from immunoSEQ multiplex PCR; TCRdb stores just in-frame clones and leaves some out. The sample carries about 330,000 clones, 75% to 90% recorded once. Regarding the study as a whole: Comparable non-spike TCR breadth was observed in vaccine and placebo recipients.

Specified treatment: some 20 received Ad26.COV2.S at low or high dose, single or two shots; 5 received placebo; per-sample allocation not given. The samples date from day 63 after the first vaccine or placebo injection. The sample here was peripheral blood, taken in a trial of Ad26.COV2.S vaccine versus placebo. The TCR originated in a person between 18 and 59 years old who received the Ad26.COV2.S COVID-19 vaccine or a placebo.

The CDR3 is CASSLRLPPSTDTQYF. CDR3 nucleotides: TGTGCCAGCAGCTTGCGTCTACCTCCTAGCACAGATACGCAGTATTTT. J is TRBJ2-3 and V is TRBV5-4; D is unresolved. Germline V gene data show CDR1 as SGHNT and CDR2 as YYREEE (reference sequence). V lost 1 base, J lost 0 bases, and 12 bases lay in between. CDR3 length equals 16 residues.